This TCR beta chain was obtained from a study of blood T cell repertoires in COVID-19. Study at large: Some COVID-19 samples were acute and others convalescent; all came from the United States, Italy and Spain. T cells, B-cell-depleted T cells, or PBMCs supplied cDNA or gDNA.

Original analysis: Estimation of nucleated cell counts was performed using reference gene primer amplification. The data were produced by immunoSEQ multiplex PCR, yet TCRdb's version contains in-frame clones alone and is incomplete. V and J calls and clone size are copied from that table; D and trimming were computed from the DNA. The sample yields approximately 260,000 clones, approximately 88% seen once. The participants were between 18 and 89 years old and came from under 25 US areas. This CDR3 has 14 residues. Germline V gene lookup returns CDR1 MNHNS and CDR2 SASEGT. Trimming took 3 bases from V and 2 from J, leaving 10 bases between them.

This chain joins TRBV6-1 and TRBJ1-1, with a tentative D call TRBD1 (6 bases). Sequenced input: PBMCs or T cells enriched from blood (not recorded which). The source of this sequence is a woman aged 40 to 50 with acute COVID-19. CDR3 nucleotides: TGTGCCAGCAGTGACGTAGGGACAAACACTGAAGCTTTCTTT. Translation: CASSDVGTNTEAFF.